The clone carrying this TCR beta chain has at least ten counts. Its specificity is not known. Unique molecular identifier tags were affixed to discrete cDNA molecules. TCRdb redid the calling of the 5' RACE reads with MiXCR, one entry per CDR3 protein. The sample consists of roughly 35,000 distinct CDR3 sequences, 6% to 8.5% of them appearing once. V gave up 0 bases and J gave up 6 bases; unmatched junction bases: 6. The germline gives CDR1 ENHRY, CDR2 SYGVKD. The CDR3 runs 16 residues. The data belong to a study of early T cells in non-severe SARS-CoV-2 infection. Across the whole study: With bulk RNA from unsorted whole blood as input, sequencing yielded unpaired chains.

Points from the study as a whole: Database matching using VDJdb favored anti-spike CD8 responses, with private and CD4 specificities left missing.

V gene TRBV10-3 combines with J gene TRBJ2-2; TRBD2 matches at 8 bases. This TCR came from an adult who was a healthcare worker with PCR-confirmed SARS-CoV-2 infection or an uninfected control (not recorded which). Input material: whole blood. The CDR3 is CAISESGGGFAGELFF. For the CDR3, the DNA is TGTGCCATCAGTGAGTCCGGGGGGGGATTCGCCGGGGAGCTGTTTTTT.